The 4 T cell receptor beta chains reported below all come from one sample, sequenced in a study of early stage breast cancer tumors. Repertoires were generated with immunoSEQ multiplex PCR, while TCRdb's copy carries only in-frame clones and drops some. The table includes around 28,000 clones, roughly three fifths detected once. Source material: breast tumor tissue. These receptors were taken from a person aged 50-59 years with breast cancer.

This clone has a handful of counts. The chain uses TRBV2 and TRBJ1-2, with 7 nucleotides matching TRBD1. This CDR3 is 14 amino acids long. Germline V lookup: CDR1 SNHLY, CDR2 FYNNEI. With V trimmed by 3 bases and J by 7 bases, 8 bases remained unmatched. CDR3: CASSEGQLYGGYTF. CDR3 coding DNA: TGTGCCAGCAGTGAGGGACAGCTTTACGGTGGCTACACCTTC.

The genes are TRBV7-8 and TRBJ2-7; 7 bases are a match to TRBD1. This CDR3 region has 17 residues. Germline V lookup: CDR1 SGHVS, CDR2 FQNEAQ. Trimming cost V 3 bases and J 2 bases; bases outside gene matches: 13. In DNA form, the CDR3 reads TGTGCCAGCAGCTTCCAGGTGGTGGCGGACAGGACCTACGAGCAGTACTTC. This translates into CASSFQVVADRTYEQYF. The variable domain in full, completed from reference TRBV7-8 and TRBJ2-7, reads GAGVSQSPRYKVAKRGQDVALRCDPISGHVSLFWYQQALGQGPEFLTYFQNEAQLDKSGLPSDRFFAERPEGSVSTLKIQRTQQEDSAVYLCASSFQVVADRTYEQYFGPGTRLTVT.

V is TRBV5-1 and J is TRBJ1-4, with D perhaps matching TRBD1 (5 bases). This CDR3 spans 15 amino acids. Germline V lookup: CDR1 SGHRS, CDR2 YFSETQ. V lost 4 bases, J lost 7 bases, and 17 bases lay in between. The CDR3 region is CASSQEGSVGEKLFF. The DNA of the CDR3 is TGCGCCAGCAGCCAAGAGGGGAGCGTGGGTGAAAAACTGTTTTTT.

The gene calls are TRBV23-1 and TRBJ1-5, with D uncertain. TRBV23-1 is an ORF, and what it does is uncertain. The CDR3 has 12 residues. CDR3 loop: CLDAKSNQPQHF. The CDR3 DNA is TGCCTGGACGCGAAGAGCAATCAGCCCCAGCATTTT.